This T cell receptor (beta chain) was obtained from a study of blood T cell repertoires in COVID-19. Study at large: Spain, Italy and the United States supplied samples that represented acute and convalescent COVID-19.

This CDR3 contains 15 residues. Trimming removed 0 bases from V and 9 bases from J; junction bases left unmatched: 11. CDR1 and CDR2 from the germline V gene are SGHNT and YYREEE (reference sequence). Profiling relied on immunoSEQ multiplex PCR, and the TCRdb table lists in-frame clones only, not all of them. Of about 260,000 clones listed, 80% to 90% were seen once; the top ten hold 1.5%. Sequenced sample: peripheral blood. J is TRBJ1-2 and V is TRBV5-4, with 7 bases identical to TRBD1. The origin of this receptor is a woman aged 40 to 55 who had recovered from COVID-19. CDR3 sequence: CASSLAPRQGGSYTF. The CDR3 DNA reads TGTGCCAGCAGCTTGGCCCCTCGACAGGGTGGGAGCTACACCTTC. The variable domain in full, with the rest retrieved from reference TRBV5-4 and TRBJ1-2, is ETGVTQSPTHLIKTRGQQVTLRCSSQSGHNTVSWYQQALGQGPQFIFQYYREEENGRGNFPPRFSGLQFPNYSSELNVNALELDDSALYLCASSLAPRQGGSYTFGSGTRLTVV.